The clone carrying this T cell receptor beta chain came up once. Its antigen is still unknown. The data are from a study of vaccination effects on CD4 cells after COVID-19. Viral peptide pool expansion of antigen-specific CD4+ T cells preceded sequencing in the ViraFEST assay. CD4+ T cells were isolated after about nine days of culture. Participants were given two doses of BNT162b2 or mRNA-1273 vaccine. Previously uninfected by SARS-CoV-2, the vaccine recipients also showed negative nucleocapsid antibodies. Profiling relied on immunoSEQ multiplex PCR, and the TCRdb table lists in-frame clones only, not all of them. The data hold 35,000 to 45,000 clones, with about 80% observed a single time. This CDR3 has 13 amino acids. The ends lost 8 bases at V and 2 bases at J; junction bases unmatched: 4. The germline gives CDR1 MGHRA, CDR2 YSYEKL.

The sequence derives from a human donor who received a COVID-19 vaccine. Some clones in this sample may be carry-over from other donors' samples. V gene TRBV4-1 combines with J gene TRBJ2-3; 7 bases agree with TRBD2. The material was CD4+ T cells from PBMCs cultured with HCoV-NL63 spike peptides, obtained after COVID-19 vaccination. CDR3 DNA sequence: TGCGCCAGCGAGGCGGGGGACACAGATACGCAGTATTTT. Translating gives CASEAGDTDTQYF.